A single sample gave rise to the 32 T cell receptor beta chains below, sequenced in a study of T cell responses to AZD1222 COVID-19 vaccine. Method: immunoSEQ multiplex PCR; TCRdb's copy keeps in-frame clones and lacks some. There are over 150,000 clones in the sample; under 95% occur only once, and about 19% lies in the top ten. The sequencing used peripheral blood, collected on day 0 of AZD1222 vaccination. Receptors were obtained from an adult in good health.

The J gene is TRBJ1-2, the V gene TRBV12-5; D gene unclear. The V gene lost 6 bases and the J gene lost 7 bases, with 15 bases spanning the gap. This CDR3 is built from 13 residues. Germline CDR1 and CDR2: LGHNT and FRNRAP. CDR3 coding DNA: TGTGCTAGTGGACAAAATCCGGGGTTTGGCTACACCTTC. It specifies CASGQNPGFGYTF.

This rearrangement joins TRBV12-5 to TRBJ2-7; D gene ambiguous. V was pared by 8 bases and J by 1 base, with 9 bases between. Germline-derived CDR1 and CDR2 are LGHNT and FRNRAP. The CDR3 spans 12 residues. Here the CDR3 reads CASSFGSYEQYF. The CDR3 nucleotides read TGTGCTAGTTCCTTTGGTTCCTACGAGCAGTACTTC.

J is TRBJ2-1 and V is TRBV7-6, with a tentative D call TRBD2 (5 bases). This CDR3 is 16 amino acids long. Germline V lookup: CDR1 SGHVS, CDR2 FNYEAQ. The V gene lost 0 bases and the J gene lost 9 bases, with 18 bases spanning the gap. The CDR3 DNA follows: TGTGCCAGCAGCTTAGCGTCGGGGTCGGGCAACGGTGAGCAGTTCTTC. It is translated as CASSLASGSGNGEQFF.

CDR3 residues: CSVGTGTEAFF. CDR3 sequence (DNA): TGCAGCGTTGGGACAGGCACTGAAGCTTTCTTT. This chain joins TRBV29-1 and TRBJ1-1; the match to TRBD1 covers 7 bases. Germline lookup yields CDR1 SQVTM and CDR2 ANQGSEA. CDR3 length equals 11 residues. Unmatched junction bases numbered 0, after V lost 4 bases and J lost 4 bases.

The CDR3 region is CASSLGILEEAFF. CDR3 sequence (DNA): TGTGCCAGCAGCTTAGGGATACTTGAAGAAGCTTTCTTT. The chain has TRBV11-3 and TRBJ1-1; D is unresolved. Trimming pared 1 base from V and 8 bases from J, leaving 11 bases between. This CDR3 has 13 amino acids. The germline CDR1 and CDR2 sequences are SGHNT and YENEEA.

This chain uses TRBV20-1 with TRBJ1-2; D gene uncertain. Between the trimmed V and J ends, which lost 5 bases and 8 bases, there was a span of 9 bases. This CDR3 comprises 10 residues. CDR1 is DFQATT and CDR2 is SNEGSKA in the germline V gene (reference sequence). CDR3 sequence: CSASRAGYTF. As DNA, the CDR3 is TGCAGTGCTTCTCGGGCGGGCTACACCTTC.

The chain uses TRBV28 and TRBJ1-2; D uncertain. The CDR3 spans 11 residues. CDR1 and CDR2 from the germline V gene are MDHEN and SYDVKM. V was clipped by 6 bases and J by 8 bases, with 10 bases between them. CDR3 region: CASSSRWGYTF. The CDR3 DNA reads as TGTGCCAGCAGCTCCCGGTGGGGCTACACCTTC.

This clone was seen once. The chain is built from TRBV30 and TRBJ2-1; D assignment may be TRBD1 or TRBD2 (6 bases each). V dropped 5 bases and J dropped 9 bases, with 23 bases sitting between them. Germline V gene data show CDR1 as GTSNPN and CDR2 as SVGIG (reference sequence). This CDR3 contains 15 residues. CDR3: CAWARVGGRGGEQFF. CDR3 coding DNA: TGTGCCTGGGCCCGAGTCGGAGGGAGAGGGGGTGAGCAGTTCTTC.

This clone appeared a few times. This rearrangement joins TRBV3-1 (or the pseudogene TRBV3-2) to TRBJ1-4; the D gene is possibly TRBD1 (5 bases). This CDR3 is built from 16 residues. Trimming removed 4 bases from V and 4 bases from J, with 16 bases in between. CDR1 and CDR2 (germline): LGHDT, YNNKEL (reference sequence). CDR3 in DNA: TGTGCCAGCAGCCCCCTGGGACGGGGCCTTAATGAAAAACTGTTTTTT. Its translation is CASSPLGRGLNEKLFF.

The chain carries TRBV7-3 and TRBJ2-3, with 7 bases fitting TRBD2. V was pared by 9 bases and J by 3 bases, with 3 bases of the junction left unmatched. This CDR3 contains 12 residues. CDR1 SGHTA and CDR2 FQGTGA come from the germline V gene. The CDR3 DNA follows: TGTGCCAGTGGAGCGGGGACAGATACGCAGTATTTT. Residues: CASGAGTDTQYF. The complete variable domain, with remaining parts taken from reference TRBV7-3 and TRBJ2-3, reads GAGVSQTPSNKVTEKGKYVELRCDPISGHTALYWYRQSLGQGPEFLIYFQGTGAADDSGLPNDRFFAVRPEGSVSTLKIQRTERGDSAVYLCASGAGTDTQYFGPGTRLTVL.

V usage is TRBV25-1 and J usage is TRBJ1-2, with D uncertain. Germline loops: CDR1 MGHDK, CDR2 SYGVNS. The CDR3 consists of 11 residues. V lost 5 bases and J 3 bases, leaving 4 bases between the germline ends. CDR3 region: CASSRDYGYTF. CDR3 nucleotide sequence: TGTGCCAGCAGTAGGGACTATGGCTACACCTTC.

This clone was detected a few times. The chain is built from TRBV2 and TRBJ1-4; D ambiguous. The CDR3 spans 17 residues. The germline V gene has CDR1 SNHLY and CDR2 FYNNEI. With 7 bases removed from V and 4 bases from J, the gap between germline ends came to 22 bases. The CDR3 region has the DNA TGTGCCAGCACGCGAGGGTCCCCCTCCATGTTTAATGAAAAACTGTTTTTT. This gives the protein CASTRGSPSMFNEKLFF.

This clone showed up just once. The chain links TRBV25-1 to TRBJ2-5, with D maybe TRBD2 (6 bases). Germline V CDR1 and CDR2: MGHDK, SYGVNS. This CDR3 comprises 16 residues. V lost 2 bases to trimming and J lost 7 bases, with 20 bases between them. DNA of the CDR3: TGTGCCAGCAGTGAACGCATCGGACGGGGAGGAGTGACCCAGTACTTC. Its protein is CASSERIGRGGVTQYF. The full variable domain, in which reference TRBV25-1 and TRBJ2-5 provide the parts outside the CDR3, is EADIYQTPRYLVIGTGKKITLECSQTMGHDKMYWYQQDPGMELHLIHYSYGVNSTEKGDLSSESTVSRIRTEHFPLTLESARPSHTSQYLCASSERIGRGGVTQYFGPGTRLLVL.

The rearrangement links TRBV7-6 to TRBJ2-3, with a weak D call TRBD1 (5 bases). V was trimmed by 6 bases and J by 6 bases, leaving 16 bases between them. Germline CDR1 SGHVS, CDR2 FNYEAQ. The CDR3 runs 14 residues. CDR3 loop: CASSSDRPPDTQYF. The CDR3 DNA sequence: TGTGCCAGCAGTTCCGACAGACCCCCGGATACGCAGTATTTT.

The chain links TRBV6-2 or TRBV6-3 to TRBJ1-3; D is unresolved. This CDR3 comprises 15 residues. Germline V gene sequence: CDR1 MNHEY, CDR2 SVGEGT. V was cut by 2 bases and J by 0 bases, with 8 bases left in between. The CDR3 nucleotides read TGTGCCAGCAGTTACGGCGGGAGCTCTGGAAACACCATATATTTT. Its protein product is CASSYGGSSGNTIYF.

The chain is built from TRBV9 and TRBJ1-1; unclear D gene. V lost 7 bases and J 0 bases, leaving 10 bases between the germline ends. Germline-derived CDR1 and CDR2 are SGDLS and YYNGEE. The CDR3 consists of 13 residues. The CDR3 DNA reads TGTGCCAGCGGGAGAGAGATGAACACTGAAGCTTTCTTT. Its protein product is CASGREMNTEAFF. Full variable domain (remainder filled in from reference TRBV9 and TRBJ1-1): DSGVTQTPKHLITATGQRVTLRCSPRSGDLSVYWYQQSLDQGLQFLIQYYNGEERAKGNILERFSAQQFPDLHSELNLSSLELGDSALYFCASGREMNTEAFFGQGTRLTVV.

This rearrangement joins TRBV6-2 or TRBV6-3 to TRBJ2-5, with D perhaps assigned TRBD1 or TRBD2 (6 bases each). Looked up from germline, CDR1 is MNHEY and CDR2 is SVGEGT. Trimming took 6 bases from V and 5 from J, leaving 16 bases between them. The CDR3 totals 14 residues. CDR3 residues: CASRPRGGLETQYF. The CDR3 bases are TGTGCCAGCAGACCTAGAGGGGGGTTGGAGACCCAGTACTTC.

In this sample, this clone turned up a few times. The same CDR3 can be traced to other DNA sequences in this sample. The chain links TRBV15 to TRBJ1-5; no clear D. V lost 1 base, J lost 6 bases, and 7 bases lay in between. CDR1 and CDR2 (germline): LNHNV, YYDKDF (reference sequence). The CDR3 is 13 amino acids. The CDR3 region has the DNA TGTGCCACCAGCAGAGGGGTGGGTCAGCCCCAGCATTTT. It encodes CATSRGVGQPQHF.

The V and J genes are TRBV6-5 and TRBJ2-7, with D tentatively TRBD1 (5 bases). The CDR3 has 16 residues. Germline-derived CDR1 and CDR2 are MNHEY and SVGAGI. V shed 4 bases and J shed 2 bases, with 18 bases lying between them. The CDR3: CASSSLTVGGAYEQYF. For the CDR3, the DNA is TGTGCCAGCAGTTCCCTGACAGTCGGTGGGGCCTACGAGCAGTACTTC.

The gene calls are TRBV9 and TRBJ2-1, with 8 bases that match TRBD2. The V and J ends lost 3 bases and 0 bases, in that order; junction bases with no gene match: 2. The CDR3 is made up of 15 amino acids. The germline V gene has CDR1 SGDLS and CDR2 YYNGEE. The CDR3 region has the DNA TGTGCCAGCAGCGGGGGGACTAGCTCCTACAATGAGCAGTTCTTC. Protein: CASSGGTSSYNEQFF.

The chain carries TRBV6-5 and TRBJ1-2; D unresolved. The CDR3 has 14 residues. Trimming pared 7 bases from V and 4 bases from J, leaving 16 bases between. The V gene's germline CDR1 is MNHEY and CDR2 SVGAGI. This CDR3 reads CASTSNVRVYGYTF. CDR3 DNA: TGTGCCAGCACTTCGAACGTAAGGGTCTATGGCTACACCTTC.

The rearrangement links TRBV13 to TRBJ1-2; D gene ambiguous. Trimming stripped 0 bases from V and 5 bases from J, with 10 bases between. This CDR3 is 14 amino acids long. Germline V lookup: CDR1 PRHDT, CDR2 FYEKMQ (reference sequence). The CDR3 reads CASSLGVTGYGYTF. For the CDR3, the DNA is TGTGCCAGCAGCTTAGGAGTCACGGGGTATGGCTACACCTTC.

CDR3 nucleotides: TGTGCCAGCAGCTTAAACGGGGTGGGTGAGCAGTTCTTC. Encoded protein: CASSLNGVGEQFF. The chain couples TRBV7-2 to TRBJ2-1; tentatively, D is TRBD2 (5 bases). The CDR3 sequence is 13 residues long. Trimming stripped 2 bases from V and 9 bases from J, with 11 bases between. Germline V gene data show CDR1 as SGHTA and CDR2 as FQGNSA.

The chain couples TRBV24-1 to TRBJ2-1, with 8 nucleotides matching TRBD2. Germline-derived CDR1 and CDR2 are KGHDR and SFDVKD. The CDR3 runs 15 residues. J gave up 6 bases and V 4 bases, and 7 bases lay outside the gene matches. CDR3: CATSDPVLAANEQFF. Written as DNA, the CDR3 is TGTGCCACCAGTGACCCTGTACTAGCGGCCAATGAGCAGTTCTTC.

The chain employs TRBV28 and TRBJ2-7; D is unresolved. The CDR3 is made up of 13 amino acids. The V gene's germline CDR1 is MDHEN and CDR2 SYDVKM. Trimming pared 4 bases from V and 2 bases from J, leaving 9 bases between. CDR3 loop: CASSSLKAYEQYF. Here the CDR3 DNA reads TGTGCCAGCAGTTCTTTAAAGGCCTACGAGCAGTACTTC.

CDR3 nucleotide sequence: TGTGCCAGCAGTTTGGCGGGGGGGCTACTCGGCAATCAGCCCCAGCATTTT. It specifies CASSLAGGLLGNQPQHF. The chain recombines TRBV27 with TRBJ1-5; D is possibly TRBD1 (6 bases). The CDR3 consists of 17 residues. Germline loops: CDR1 MNHEY, CDR2 SMNVEV (reference sequence). The V end was cut by 3 bases, the J end by 2 bases, with 17 bases between.

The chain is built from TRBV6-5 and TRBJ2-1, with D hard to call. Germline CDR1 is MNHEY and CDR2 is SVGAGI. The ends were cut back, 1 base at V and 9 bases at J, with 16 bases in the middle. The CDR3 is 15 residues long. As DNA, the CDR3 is TGTGCCAGCAGTTACTTTCGGGCCGGGTCCCGTGAGCAGTTCTTC. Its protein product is CASSYFRAGSREQFF.

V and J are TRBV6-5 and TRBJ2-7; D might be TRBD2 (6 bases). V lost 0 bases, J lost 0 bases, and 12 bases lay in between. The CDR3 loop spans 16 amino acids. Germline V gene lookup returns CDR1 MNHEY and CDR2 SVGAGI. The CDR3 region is CASSYSQMTSSYEQYF. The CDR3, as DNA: TGTGCCAGCAGTTACTCCCAAATGACTAGCTCCTACGAGCAGTACTTC.

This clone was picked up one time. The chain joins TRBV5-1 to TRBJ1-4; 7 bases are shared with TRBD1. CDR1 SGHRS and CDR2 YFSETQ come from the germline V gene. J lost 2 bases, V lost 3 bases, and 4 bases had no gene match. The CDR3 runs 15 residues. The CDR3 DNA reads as TGCGCCAGCAGCTCTCAACAGGGGACTAATGAAAAACTGTTTTTT. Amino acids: CASSSQQGTNEKLFF.

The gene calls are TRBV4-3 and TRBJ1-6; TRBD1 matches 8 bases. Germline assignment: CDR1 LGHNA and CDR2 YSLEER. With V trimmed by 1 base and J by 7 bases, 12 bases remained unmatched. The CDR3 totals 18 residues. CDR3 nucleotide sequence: TGCGCCAGCAGCCAAGTTCCGTTTAGGACAGGGACCAATTCACCCCTCCACTTT. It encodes CASSQVPFRTGTNSPLHF.

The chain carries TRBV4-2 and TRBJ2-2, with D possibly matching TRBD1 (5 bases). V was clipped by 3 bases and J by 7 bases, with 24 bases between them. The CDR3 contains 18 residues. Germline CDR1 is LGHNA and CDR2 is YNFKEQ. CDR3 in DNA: TGTGCCAGCAGCCATCAAGTGCGCTCAGGGTCAAACGGCGGGGAGCTGTTTTTT. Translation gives CASSHQVRSGSNGGELFF.

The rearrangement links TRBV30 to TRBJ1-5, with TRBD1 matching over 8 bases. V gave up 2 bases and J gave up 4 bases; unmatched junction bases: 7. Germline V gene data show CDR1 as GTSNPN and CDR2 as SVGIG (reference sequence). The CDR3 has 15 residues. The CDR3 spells CAWSLGRGPNQPQHF. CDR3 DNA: TGTGCCTGGAGTTTGGGCAGGGGGCCAAATCAGCCCCAGCATTTT. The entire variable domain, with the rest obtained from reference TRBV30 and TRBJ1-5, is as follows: SQTIHQWPATLVQPVGSPLSLECTVEGTSNPNLYWYRQAAGRGLQLLFYSVGIGQISSEVPQNLSASRPQDRQFILSSKKLLLSDSGFYLCAWSLGRGPNQPQHFGDGTRLSIL.